One sample yielded the 4 T cell receptor beta chains listed below, sequenced in a study of blood T cell repertoires in COVID-19. The table came from immunoSEQ multiplex PCR; TCRdb's copy has only in-frame clones and leaves some out. The sample comprises 50,000 to 70,000 clones, almost 80% of which are singletons, and 3.2% rests with the top ten. Sequencing was done on a sample of peripheral blood. The source is a man aged 55 to 69 with acute or convalescent COVID-19.

The chain joins TRBV11-2 to TRBJ1-2; D call uncertain. The CDR3 consists of 14 residues. V lost 4 bases to trimming and J lost 1 base, with 10 bases between them. The germline V gene has CDR1 SGHAT and CDR2 FQNNGV. The CDR3 DNA reads as TGTGCCAGCAGCTCAAGTAGCATTAACTATGGCTACACCTTC. Amino acids: CASSSSSINYGYTF.

The chain carries TRBV28 and TRBJ1-5; 8 bases map to TRBD1. Looked up from germline, CDR1 is MDHEN and CDR2 is SYDVKM. This CDR3 contains 15 residues. V lost 6 bases, J lost 5 bases, and 9 bases stayed unmatched. The CDR3: CASSRGQGGHQPQHF. The CDR3, as DNA: TGTGCCAGCAGCCGAGGACAGGGAGGTCATCAGCCCCAGCATTTT.

This clone was found a few times. The V call is TRBV9, the J call TRBJ1-2; 9 bases align to TRBD1. The germline V gene has CDR1 SGDLS and CDR2 YYNGEE. CDR3 size: 15 residues. The ends lost 5 bases at V and 2 bases at J; junction bases unmatched: 7. DNA for the CDR3: TGTGCCAGCAGAAGGACAGGGGCCGAAAACTATGGCTACACCTTC. Translating gives CASRRTGAENYGYTF.

The rearrangement uses TRBV18 and TRBJ1-1, with TRBD1 matching over 9 bases. The germline CDR1 and CDR2 sequences are KGHSH and LQKENI. The CDR3 sequence is 15 residues long. The V and J ends lost 3 bases and 4 bases, in that order; junction bases with no gene match: 6. CDR3 amino acids: CASSPRTGEGTEAFF. The CDR3 bases are TGTGCCAGCTCACCGCGGACAGGGGAGGGCACTGAAGCTTTCTTT.